This TCR beta chain came from a study of cytomegalovirus exposure and HLA in healthy donors. Study-level findings and limits: V- and J-gene trimming of TCR beta was linked (in a later analysis) to a missense DCLRE1C variant.

PCR was performed using 60 Vbeta and 13 Jbeta primers. The method was immunoSEQ multiplex PCR; TCRdb's version includes in-frame clones alone and lacks a portion of them. The record lists 200,000 to 250,000 clones, of which the ten most abundant hold 1.1%. There are 15 residues in the CDR3. With V trimmed by 5 bases and J by 6 bases, 5 bases remained unmatched. The germline V gene encodes CDR1 LNHDA and CDR2 SQIVND (reference sequence). As to this clone: What it binds is not known.

This chain links TRBV19 with TRBJ2-1; TRBD2 matches 12 bases. The sample taken for sequencing was PBMCs. The clonotype originates from a girl aged 2-10 years in good health and CMV-seropositive. In DNA form, the CDR3 reads TGTGCCAGTAGTTACGGACTAGCGGGACTCAATGAGCAGTTCTTC. Its protein is CASSYGLAGLNEQFF.